The sequence of this T cell receptor (beta chain) was determined in a study of shared T cell receptors in the human thymus. TCRdb's table, derived via immunoSEQ multiplex PCR, lists solely in-frame clones and lacks some. Here the sample spans hundreds of thousands of clones, more than 75% being singletons. Germline V gives CDR1 SNHLY, CDR2 FYNNEI. The CDR3 length is 16 residues. The J segment lost 2 bases and the V segment lost 4 bases, leaving 10 bases of the junction unmatched. The data were also submitted as part of a second study, on human thymus T cells. That paper adds: Thymic samples were excised during corrective heart operations. Among unrelated individuals, related research reported thymic repertoires that overlapped highly.

The source of this sequence is a boy younger than two with a congenital heart defect. The sequenced material came from thymocytes. The chain joins TRBV2 to TRBJ2-7; the match to TRBD2 covers 8 bases. Written as DNA, the CDR3 is TGTGCCAGCAGTGGGTCCAGCTTGGGACTAGCCTACGAGCAGTACTTC. Residues: CASSGSSLGLAYEQYF.